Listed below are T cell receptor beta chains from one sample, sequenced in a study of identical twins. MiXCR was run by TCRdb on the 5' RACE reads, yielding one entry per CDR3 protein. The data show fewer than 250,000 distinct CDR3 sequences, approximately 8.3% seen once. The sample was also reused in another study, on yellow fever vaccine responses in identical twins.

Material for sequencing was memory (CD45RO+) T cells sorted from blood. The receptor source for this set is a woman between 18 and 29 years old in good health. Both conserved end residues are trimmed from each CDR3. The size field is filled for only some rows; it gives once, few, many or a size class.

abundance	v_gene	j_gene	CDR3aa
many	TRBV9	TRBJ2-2	ASSVVTGELF
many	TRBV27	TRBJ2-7	ASSRASSGSLSYEQY
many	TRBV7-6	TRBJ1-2	ASSLQIDRQGYGYT
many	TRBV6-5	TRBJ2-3	ASSYYFSGDTDTQY
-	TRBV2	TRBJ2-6	ASSTEGQINVLT
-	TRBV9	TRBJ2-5	ASSVVGTAETQY
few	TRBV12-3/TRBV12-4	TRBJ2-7	ASSLAAGQAHEQY
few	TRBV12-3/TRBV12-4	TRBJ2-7	ASSLQGADEQY
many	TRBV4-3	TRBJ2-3	ASSQDRLAGPLTDTQY
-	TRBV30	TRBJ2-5	AWSPLGGGKQETQY
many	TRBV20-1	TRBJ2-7	SAREGPSEQY
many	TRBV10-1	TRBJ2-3	ASSEEDHTDTQY
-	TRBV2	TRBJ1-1	ASLGGQGRTEAF
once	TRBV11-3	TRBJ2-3	ASSLGQGVEDTQY
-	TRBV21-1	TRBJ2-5	ASSGRGETQY